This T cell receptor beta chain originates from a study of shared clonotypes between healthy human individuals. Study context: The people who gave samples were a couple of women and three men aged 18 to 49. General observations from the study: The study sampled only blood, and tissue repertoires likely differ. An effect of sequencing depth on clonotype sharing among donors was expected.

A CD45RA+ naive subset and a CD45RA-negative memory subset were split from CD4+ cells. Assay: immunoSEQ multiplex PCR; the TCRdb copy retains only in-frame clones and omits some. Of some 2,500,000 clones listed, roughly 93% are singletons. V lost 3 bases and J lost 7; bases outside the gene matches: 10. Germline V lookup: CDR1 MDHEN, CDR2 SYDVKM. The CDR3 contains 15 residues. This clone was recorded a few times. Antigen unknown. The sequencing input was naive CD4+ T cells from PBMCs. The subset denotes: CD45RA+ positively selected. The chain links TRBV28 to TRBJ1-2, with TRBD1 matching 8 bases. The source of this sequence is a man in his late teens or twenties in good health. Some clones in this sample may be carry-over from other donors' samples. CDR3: CASSLNGQGSSGYTF. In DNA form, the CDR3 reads TGTGCCAGCAGTTTGAACGGACAGGGCTCGAGTGGCTACACCTTC.